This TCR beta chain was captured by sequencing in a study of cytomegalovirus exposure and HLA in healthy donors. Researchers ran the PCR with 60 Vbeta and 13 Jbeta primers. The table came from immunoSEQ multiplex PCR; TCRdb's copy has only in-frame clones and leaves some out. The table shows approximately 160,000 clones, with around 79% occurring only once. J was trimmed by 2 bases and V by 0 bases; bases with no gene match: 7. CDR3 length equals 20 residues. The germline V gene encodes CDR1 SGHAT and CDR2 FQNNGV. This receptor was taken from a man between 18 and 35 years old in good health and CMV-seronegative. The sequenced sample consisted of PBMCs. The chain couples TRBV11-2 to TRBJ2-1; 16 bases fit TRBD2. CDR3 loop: CASSLDGAGTSGRAYNEQFF. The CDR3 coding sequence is TGTGCCAGCAGCTTAGATGGGGCAGGGACTAGCGGGAGGGCCTACAATGAGCAGTTCTTC.